The table lists the clone carrying this T cell receptor (beta chain) with many counts. This sample is drawn from a study of early T cells in non-severe SARS-CoV-2 infection. The CDR3 sequence is 15 residues long. CDR1 and CDR2 from the germline V gene are MNHEY and SMNVEV (reference sequence). V was shortened by 3 bases and J by 6 bases, with 17 bases between the two germline ends. TCRdb independently ran MiXCR on the 5' RACE reads; one entry per CDR3 protein. The table has 50,000 or so distinct CDR3 sequences, 5.6% seen once; the top ten hold 4.5% to 5.5%. The TCR was taken from an adult who was a healthcare worker with PCR-confirmed SARS-CoV-2 infection or an uninfected control (not recorded which). The specimen was whole blood. This chain uses TRBV27 with TRBJ1-2, with D perhaps matching TRBD1 (6 bases). DNA for the CDR3: TGTGCCAGCAGTTTGAAAGGGGGGCGGCTTCATGGCTACACCTTC. This gives the protein CASSLKGGRLHGYTF.